Included here is one TCR beta chain sequence, with context. Its target is unknown. These data originate in a study of CD8+ T cells in alopecia areata. Study as a whole: Oral tofacitinib, 5 to 10 mg twice daily, was given in an open-label trial. The study gave tofacitinib for 6 to 18 months, then 6 months off drug.

This CDR3 spans 16 amino acids. V trimming: 1 base; J trimming: 4 bases; junction bases outside the gene matches: 6. Treatment noted: oral pan-JAK inhibitor, 5-10 mg twice daily. Study-level points and caveats: An increase in clonality over normal scalp was evident in lesional scalp, especially alopecia totalis/universalis. Many of the expanded lesional clones endured in scalp and blood while on tofacitinib.

cDNA serving as the sequencing template came from extracted, reverse transcribed RNA. Profiling relied on immunoSEQ multiplex PCR, and the TCRdb table lists in-frame clones only, not all of them. The data contain about 140,000 clones, roughly nine tenths of them seen just once; the ten biggest clones take up 13%. This chain joins TRBV23-1 and TRBJ1-4; 7 bases line up with TRBD1. TRBV23-1 is assigned to the ORF class and has an uncertain function. The clonotype originates from a human donor with alopecia areata. The sequencing here drew on CD8+ T cells sorted from blood, taken at week 4, from a patient treated with tofacitinib. This CDR3 is CASSQYIRGFNEKLFF. Here the CDR3 DNA reads TGCGCCAGCAGTCAATACATCAGGGGGTTTAATGAAAAACTGTTTTTT.